These 19 T cell receptor beta chains were sequenced from one sample in a study of blood T cell repertoires in COVID-19. Some clones are missing from TCRdb's copy, which holds only in-frame ones; the method was immunoSEQ multiplex PCR. This table has about 240,000 clones, approximately 87% appearing once. The sequencing input was peripheral blood. The receptors here all came from a man aged 60 to 75 with acute or convalescent COVID-19.

The rearrangement links TRBV5-6 to TRBJ2-1; D may be TRBD2 (5 bases). Germline V gene lookup returns CDR1 SGHDT and CDR2 YYEEEE. Deletions cut 5 bases from V and 0 bases from J, with 15 bases between. This CDR3 contains 16 residues. The CDR3 region is CASSFGVASSYNEQFF. In DNA form, the CDR3 reads TGTGCCAGCAGTTTCGGGGTGGCCAGCTCCTACAATGAGCAGTTCTTC.

The CDR3: CASSLPKAGTGGSYEQYF. Here the CDR3 DNA reads TGTGCCAGCAGCTTGCCGAAGGCCGGGACAGGGGGCTCCTACGAGCAGTACTTC. This chain links TRBV7-6 with TRBJ2-7, with 11 bases that match TRBD1. Germline V gene sequence: CDR1 SGHVS, CDR2 FNYEAQ. The CDR3 has 18 residues. The V and J ends lost 3 bases and 0 bases, in that order; junction bases with no gene match: 10. The variable domain in full, completed from reference TRBV7-6 and TRBJ2-7, reads GAGVSQSPRYKVTKRGQDVALRCDPISGHVSLYWYRQALGQGPEFLTYFNYEAQQDKSGLPNDRFSAERPEGSISTLTIQRTEQRDSAMYRCASSLPKAGTGGSYEQYFGPGTRLTVT.

The chain has TRBV27 and TRBJ2-5; no reliable D call. There are 15 residues in the CDR3. V was clipped by 3 bases and J by 1 base, with 12 bases between them. Germline V gene lookup returns CDR1 MNHEY and CDR2 SMNVEV (reference sequence). The CDR3 nucleotides read TGTGCCAGCAGTTTCCTGTCGAGTCTCCAAGAGACCCAGTACTTC. As protein: CASSFLSSLQETQYF.

As DNA, the CDR3 is TGTGCCAGCAGCTCCAGACCAGGTCCTAATTCACCCCTCCACTTT. The encoded protein is CASSSRPGPNSPLHF. This chain connects TRBV7-8 to TRBJ1-6; no clear D. Trimming shortened V by 4 bases and J by 6 bases, and 13 bases separated the two germline ends. There are 15 residues in the CDR3. Germline V gene sequence: CDR1 SGHVS, CDR2 FQNEAQ.

This clone was counted once. The chain combines TRBV29-1 with TRBJ1-1; D gene ambiguous. Germline V gene data show CDR1 as SQVTM and CDR2 as ANQGSEA. V was clipped by 4 bases and J by 1 base, with 16 bases between them. CDR3 length equals 15 residues. CDR3 DNA: TGCAGCGTTGCCCCCTCCCTTAAAAAGAACACTGAAGCTTTCTTT. Translating it yields CSVAPSLKKNTEAFF.

The chain has TRBV28 and TRBJ2-2, with D possibly TRBD2 on 6 matching bases. Per the germline V gene, CDR1 is MDHEN and CDR2 is SYDVKM. The V end was cut by 2 bases, the J end by 4 bases, with 17 bases between. The CDR3 totals 17 residues. The CDR3 region has the DNA TGTGCCAGCAGTTTAATCGTCGGGCGGGATATCACCGGGGAGCTGTTTTTT. Residues: CASSLIVGRDITGELFF.

This chain joins TRBV6-5 and TRBJ2-5; D is possibly TRBD2 (8 bases). CDR1 and CDR2 (germline): MNHEY, SVGAGI. The CDR3 is made up of 16 amino acids. V was pared by 2 bases and J by 5 bases, with 18 bases between. The CDR3 sequence: CASSYRGGTVRETQYF. The CDR3 DNA follows: TGTGCCAGCAGTTACCGGGGGGGGACAGTCCGGGAGACCCAGTACTTC.

The rearrangement joins TRBV5-4 to TRBJ2-3, with unresolved D. This CDR3 spans 12 amino acids. Trimming pared 7 bases from V and 6 bases from J, leaving 12 bases between. Per germline, CDR1 SGHNT and CDR2 YYREEE (reference sequence). This chain's CDR3 is CASPKLEDTQYF. CDR3 nucleotide sequence: TGTGCCAGCCCGAAGCTCGAGGATACGCAGTATTTT.

The V and J genes are TRBV9 and TRBJ1-2; maybe TRBD1 (6 bases). The germline V gene encodes CDR1 SGDLS and CDR2 YYNGEE. The CDR3 length is 17 residues. V was clipped by 3 bases and J by 4 bases, with 22 bases between them. The CDR3 protein is CASSGPSGGQLLYGYTF. CDR3 in DNA: TGTGCCAGCAGCGGACCTTCCGGTGGACAGCTTCTCTATGGCTACACCTTC.

V gene TRBV28 combines with J gene TRBJ1-3; D not certain. CDR1 and CDR2 from the germline V gene are MDHEN and SYDVKM. The V end was cut by 7 bases, the J end by 2 bases, with 12 bases between. This CDR3 spans 14 amino acids. CDR3 coding DNA: TGTGCCAGCACCGAACAGATGACTGGAAACACCATATATTTT. This translates into CASTEQMTGNTIYF. Drawing the rest from reference TRBV28 and TRBJ1-3, the complete variable domain is DVKVTQSSRYLVKRTGEKVFLECVQDMDHENMFWYRQDPGLGLRLIYFSYDVKMKEKGDIPEGYSVSREKKERFSLILESASTNQTSMYLCASTEQMTGNTIYFGEGSWLTVV.

V and J are TRBV6-2 or TRBV6-3 and TRBJ2-7; TRBD2 agrees at 7 bases. The ends lost 2 bases at V and 7 bases at J; junction bases unmatched: 8. The CDR3 runs to 14 residues. The germline V gene has CDR1 MNHEY and CDR2 SVGEGT. CDR3 DNA: TGTGCCAGCAGTTACCGCGCGGGAGTTACAGAGCAGTACTTC. As protein: CASSYRAGVTEQYF.

The rearrangement links TRBV5-1 to TRBJ2-2; TRBD1 agrees at 9 bases. CDR1 is SGHRS and CDR2 is YFSETQ in the germline V gene. J gave up 7 bases and V 0 bases, and 4 bases lay outside the gene matches. This CDR3 is 15 amino acids long. The CDR3 sequence: CASSLEQGAIGELFF. The CDR3 coding sequence is TGCGCCAGCAGCTTGGAACAGGGGGCGATCGGGGAGCTGTTTTTT.

V usage is TRBV5-1 and J usage is TRBJ2-7, with 12 positions matching TRBD2. Looked up from germline, CDR1 is SGHRS and CDR2 is YFSETQ. J was trimmed by 5 bases and V by 4 bases; bases with no gene match: 10. The length of the CDR3 is 16 residues. CDR3 loop: CASSPRTLAGGHEQYF. The CDR3 DNA is TGCGCCAGCAGCCCAAGAACCCTAGCGGGAGGGCACGAGCAGTACTTC.

CDR3 DNA sequence: TGTGCCAGCAGTCCCCGGACTAGCGGGCAGTACAATGAGCAGTTCTTC. This encodes CASSPRTSGQYNEQFF. This rearrangement joins TRBV27 to TRBJ2-1; 11 bases agree with TRBD2. Germline V lookup: CDR1 MNHEY, CDR2 SMNVEV (reference sequence). The CDR3 consists of 16 residues. J gave up 4 bases and V 5 bases, and 7 bases lay outside the gene matches.

This chain joins TRBV5-1 and TRBJ2-2, with 11 bases lining up with TRBD1. V trimming: 3 bases; J trimming: 5 bases; junction bases outside the gene matches: 3. The CDR3 is 15 amino acids. CDR1 is SGHRS, CDR2 YFSETQ, per germline. The CDR3 spells CASSWTGGGTGELFF. CDR3 nucleotide sequence: TGCGCCAGCAGCTGGACAGGGGGCGGGACCGGGGAGCTGTTTTTT. The whole variable domain, remainder taken from reference TRBV5-1 and TRBJ2-2, is KAGVTQTPRYLIKTRGQQVTLSCSPISGHRSVSWYQQTPGQGLQFLFEYFSETQRNKGNFPGRFSGRQFSNSRSEMNVSTLELGDSALYLCASSWTGGGTGELFFGEGSRLTVL.

The V gene is TRBV7-8, the J gene TRBJ1-5; 8 nucleotides line up with TRBD1. Germline V lookup: CDR1 SGHVS, CDR2 FQNEAQ. CDR3 length: 16 amino acids. Trimming took 1 base from V and 4 from J; bases not matched to a gene: 6. This CDR3 is CASSLGQGARNQPQHF. Written as DNA, the CDR3 is TGTGCCAGCAGCTTAGGGCAGGGGGCTCGGAATCAGCCCCAGCATTTT.

In DNA form, the CDR3 reads TGTGCCTGGAGCCTAGACAGGGGTCAAGAGACCCAGTACTTC. As protein: CAWSLDRGQETQYF. The chain combines TRBV30 with TRBJ2-5; 8 bases fit TRBD1. The CDR3 covers 14 residues. Germline trimming cut 3 bases from V and 2 bases from J; bases unmatched to any gene: 5. Per the germline V gene, CDR1 is GTSNPN and CDR2 is SVGIG (reference sequence).

This chain links TRBV27 with TRBJ1-2, with 7 bases matching TRBD1. Trimming removed 2 bases from V and 1 base from J; junction bases left unmatched: 1. CDR1 and CDR2 (germline): MNHEY, SMNVEV (reference sequence). There are 14 residues in the CDR3. The CDR3 DNA sequence: TGTGCCAGCAGTTTACAGGGGGGTAACTATGGCTACACCTTC. The encoded protein is CASSLQGGNYGYTF.

The chain uses TRBV3-1 (or the pseudogene TRBV3-2) and TRBJ2-5; no clear D gene. The germline V gene encodes CDR1 LGHDT and CDR2 YNNKEL (reference sequence). The CDR3 extends over 15 amino acids. With 0 bases removed from V and 5 bases from J, the gap between germline ends came to 13 bases. DNA of the CDR3: TGTGCCAGCAGCCAAGAAACCACACTCAGGGAGACCCAGTACTTC. Its protein is CASSQETTLRETQYF.